This T cell receptor (beta chain) was recovered during a study of OX40 agonist ivuxolimab in advanced cancers. Germline loops: CDR1 LNHDA, CDR2 SQIVND (reference sequence). V was pared by 1 base and J by 3 bases, with 7 bases between. The CDR3 runs to 13 residues. Here immunoSEQ multiplex PCR was the method, and the copy in TCRdb shows in-frame clones only, minus some. The data contain under 75,000 clones, roughly 91% of them seen just once; the ten biggest clones take up around 25%. The sample in question was CD4+ or CD8+ T cells sorted from blood, obtained in a trial of the OX40 agonist ivuxolimab. The sequence was obtained from an adult with an advanced solid tumor such as melanoma, head and neck, liver or kidney cancer. The chain carries TRBV19 and TRBJ2-7; no clear D gene. This CDR3 is CASSIGAGYEQYF. The CDR3 DNA follows: TGTGCCAGTAGTATAGGAGCAGGCTACGAGCAGTACTTC.